The present TCR beta chain was sequenced within a study of blood T cell repertoires in COVID-19. Study overall: The United States, Italy and Spain were the sources of the acute and convalescent COVID-19 samples. The cDNA or gDNA used as material had been derived from T cells, B-cell-depleted T cells, or PBMCs.

In the authors' workflow: Reference gene primer amplification gave estimated nucleated cell counts. Data came from immunoSEQ multiplex PCR; TCRdb stores just in-frame clones and leaves some out. V and J calls and clone size are those listed in that table; D and trimming were worked out from the DNA. This sample has 120,000 to 150,000 clones; around 81% occur once, and the top ten carry about 3%. The TCR sequence derives from a woman aged 40 to 50 with active or convalescent COVID-19. Material for sequencing was peripheral blood.

The CDR3 is CASSSKDRAGYNEQFF. The CDR3 DNA sequence: TGTGCCAGCAGCTCAAAGGACAGGGCGGGTTACAATGAGCAGTTCTTC. The chain recombines TRBV7-9 with TRBJ2-1; 8 bases fit TRBD1. This CDR3 comprises 16 residues. The V segment lost 4 bases and the J segment 4 bases; nucleotides outside the gene matches: 9. Germline values: CDR1 SEHNR, CDR2 FQNEAQ (reference sequence).